Listed below are T cell receptor beta chains from one sample, sequenced in a study of technical replicates of blood from a few donors. TCRdb keeps only in-frame clones here, not all; method: immunoSEQ multiplex PCR. The sample contains about 88,000 clones, around 94% of which appear only once. Sequencing input: T cells isolated from PBMCs. These receptors all stem from a human donor in good health. Both conserved end residues are trimmed from each CDR3.

v_gene	j_gene	CDR3aa
TRBV9	TRBJ2-3	ASSASGGASDTQY
TRBV5-1	TRBJ1-4	ASSLSGGEKLF
TRBV9	TRBJ1-1	ASSVGGDTGEAF
TRBV29-1	TRBJ2-5	SVAPAGVFGETQY
TRBV4-1	TRBJ1-1	AGSNRVENTEAF
TRBV19	TRBJ1-3	ASSIGPGPGNTIY
TRBV28	TRBJ1-5	ASSPLPGGGQPQH
TRBV4-1	TRBJ2-1	ASSRGLAGPSYNEQF
TRBV5-4	TRBJ2-7	ASSYDFVGLAGVPEQY
TRBV7-9	TRBJ2-3	ASSLAGTLTDTQY
TRBV6-1	TRBJ2-7	ASSLGEQY
TRBV5-8	TRBJ2-5	ASSPRTGEETQY
TRBV25-1	TRBJ1-4	ASSERWDRRDEKLF
TRBV29-1	TRBJ2-1	SADGVSYNEQF
TRBV7-9	TRBJ1-4	ASSLIYATGGINEKLF
TRBV7-9	TRBJ2-3	ASSSGLASDTQY
TRBV29-1	TRBJ2-7	SVEGGVSESGYLSYEQY
TRBV29-1	TRBJ2-7	SVVGLATHEQY
TRBV4-1	TRBJ2-7	ASSPGQGPRYEQY
TRBV30	TRBJ2-5	AWSVGSGGPRETQY
TRBV5-4	TRBJ2-5	ASSYQETQY
TRBV11-2	TRBJ1-3	ASSPPGGSGNTIY
TRBV5-4	TRBJ2-3	ASSLAGGLTDTQY
TRBV5-1	TRBJ2-3	ASSSVGQVASDTQY
TRBV15	TRBJ2-1	ATSFSGGGQF
TRBV27	TRBJ2-7	ASSPGQTHEQY
TRBV9	TRBJ1-5	ASSVMGQGIQPQH
TRBV9	TRBJ1-2	ASSVGTGFYGYT
TRBV4-2	TRBJ2-7	ASSQDNTMGLAGESYEQY
TRBV6-1	TRBJ2-5	ASSARQFRETQY
TRBV7-6	TRBJ1-2	ASSRFPGQTNYGYT
TRBV19	TRBJ1-2	ASSIPSSGDGYT
TRBV2	TRBJ1-1	ASSEEVGIEAF
TRBV5-4	TRBJ2-2	ASSLLGTGKNTGELF
TRBV19	TRBJ2-7	ASSLGQGNEQY